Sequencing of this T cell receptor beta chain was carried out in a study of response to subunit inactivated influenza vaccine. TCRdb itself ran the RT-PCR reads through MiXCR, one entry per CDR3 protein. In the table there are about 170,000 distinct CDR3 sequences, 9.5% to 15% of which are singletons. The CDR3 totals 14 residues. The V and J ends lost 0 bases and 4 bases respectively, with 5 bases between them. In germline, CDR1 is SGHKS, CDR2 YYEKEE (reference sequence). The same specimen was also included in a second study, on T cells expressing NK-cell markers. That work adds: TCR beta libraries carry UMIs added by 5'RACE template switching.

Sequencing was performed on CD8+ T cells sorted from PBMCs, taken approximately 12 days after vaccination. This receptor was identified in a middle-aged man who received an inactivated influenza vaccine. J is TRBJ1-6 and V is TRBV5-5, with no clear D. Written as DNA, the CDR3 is TGTGCCAGCAGCTTGGTCGAGTATAATTCACCCCTCCACTTT. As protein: CASSLVEYNSPLHF. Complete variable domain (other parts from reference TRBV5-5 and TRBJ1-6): DAGVTQSPTHLIKTRGQQVTLRCSPISGHKSVSWYQQVLGQGPQFIFQYYEKEERGRGNFPDRFSARQFPNYSSELNVNALLLGDSALYLCASSLVEYNSPLHFGNGTRLTVT.